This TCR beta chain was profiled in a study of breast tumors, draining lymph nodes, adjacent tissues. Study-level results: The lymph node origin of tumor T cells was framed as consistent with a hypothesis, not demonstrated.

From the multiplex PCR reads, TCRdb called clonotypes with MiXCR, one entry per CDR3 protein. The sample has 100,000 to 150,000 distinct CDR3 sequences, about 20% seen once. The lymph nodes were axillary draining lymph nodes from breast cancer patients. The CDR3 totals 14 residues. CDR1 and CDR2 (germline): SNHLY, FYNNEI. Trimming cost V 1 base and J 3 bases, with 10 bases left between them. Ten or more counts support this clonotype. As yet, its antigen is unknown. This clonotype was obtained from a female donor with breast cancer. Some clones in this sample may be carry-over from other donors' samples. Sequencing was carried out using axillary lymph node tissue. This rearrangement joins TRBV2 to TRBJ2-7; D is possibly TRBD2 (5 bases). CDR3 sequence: CASSEEFGDYEQYF. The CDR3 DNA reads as TGTGCCAGCAGTGAAGAGTTCGGGGACTACGAGCAGTACTTC.